This entry lists 8 T cell receptor beta chains sequenced from one sample in a study of T cells in Graves' hyperthyroidism and ophthalmopathy (dated by TCRdb to between 2019 and 2020). Libraries came from multiplex PCR. Sequencing was carried out with an Illumina HiSeq 2000. Amplification of TCR beta CDR3 regions was carried out from RNA transcripts. The first round of RT-PCR for the TCR CDR3 was performed with the HTBI primer set and the Qiagen OneStep RT-PCR kit. TCRdb passed the public sequencing reads through fastp at Q25 and MiXCR, retaining productive beta sequences. Merged by CDR3 protein, the rows form single entries marked with the most common genes and DNA. Across this sample there are under 400,000 distinct CDR3 sequences, with around 25% seen only once. Clones ranked in the top ten supply roughly 80% of the sample. The specimen was blood. All receptors derive from a man aged 45-60 years with Graves' hyperthyroidism.

This chain links TRBV7-8 with TRBJ2-2; TRBD2 aligns across 7 bases. CDR1 is SGHVS and CDR2 is FQNEAQ in the germline V gene. V was pared by 4 bases and J by 4 bases, with 9 bases of the junction left unmatched. The CDR3 spans 16 residues. CDR3 sequence reads: CASSSRRELGTGELFF. The CDR3 bases are TGTGCCAGCAGCTCGCGGCGGGAGCTAGGCACCGGGGAGCTGTTTTTT.

Many counts were recorded for this clonotype. The rearrangement joins TRBV27 to TRBJ2-3; no reliable D call. Looked up from germline, CDR1 is MNHEY and CDR2 is SMNVEV (reference sequence). Trimming cost V 2 bases and J 0 bases, with 6 bases left between them. The CDR3 sequence is 14 residues long. The CDR3 DNA sequence: TGTGCCAGCAGTTTACTAGTTAGCACAGATACGCAGTATTTT. This gives the protein CASSLLVSTDTQYF.

This clonotype came up once. This chain uses TRBV6-1 with TRBJ2-7; D call uncertain. V lost 4 bases and J 2 bases, leaving 9 bases between the germline ends. This CDR3 spans 13 amino acids. Looked up from germline, CDR1 is MNHNS and CDR2 is SASEGT. CDR3 sequence (DNA): TGTGCCAGCAGTGTAGCAGCAACCTACGAGCAGTACTTC. It encodes CASSVAATYEQYF.

This clonotype was counted ten times or more. The rearrangement joins TRBV3-1 to TRBJ2-3, with a weak D call TRBD2 (5 bases). This CDR3 is built from 16 residues. Germline-derived CDR1 and CDR2 are LGHDT and YNNKEL (reference sequence). Deletions cut 5 bases from V and 5 bases from J, with 20 bases between. The DNA for the CDR3 is TGTGCCAGCAGCGTCGGAGAAGCGGCTATGGGAGATACGCAGTATTTT. Encoded protein: CASSVGEAAMGDTQYF.

This clonotype was detected ten times or more. The rearrangement uses TRBV28 and TRBJ2-5; D unresolved. Per the germline V gene, CDR1 is MDHEN and CDR2 is SYDVKM. V was trimmed by 10 bases and J by 2 bases, leaving 20 bases between them. The CDR3 runs 15 residues. The CDR3 is CATRPGFLSQETQYF. The CDR3 nucleotides are TGTGCCACCCGCCCCGGATTTTTGTCTCAAGAGACCCAGTACTTC.

This clonotype was recorded a few times. The gene calls are TRBV6-1 and TRBJ2-7, with 9 bases identical to TRBD1. This CDR3 has 18 amino acids. The V gene end was trimmed by 5 bases and the J gene end by 0 bases; junction bases not matched to a gene: 14. Germline CDR1 MNHNS, CDR2 SASEGT. CDR3 bases: TGTGCCAGCAGTTCAATAACGTACAGGGGGCGAAGCTCCTACGAGCAGTACTTC. It translates to CASSSITYRGRSSYEQYF.

The CDR3 DNA sequence: TGTGCCAGCGGCGGCTCCGTGGGCCAAGAGACCCAGTACTTC. Protein sequence: CASGGSVGQETQYF. The J gene is TRBJ2-5, the V gene TRBV2; no definite D call. V lost 8 bases to trimming and J lost 1 base, with 14 bases between them. CDR3 length: 14 amino acids. Germline lookup yields CDR1 SNHLY and CDR2 FYNNEI.

This clonotype was detected ten times or more. The V and J genes are TRBV12-3 or TRBV12-4 and TRBJ2-5; D gene ambiguous. With 5 bases removed from V and 4 bases from J, the gap between germline ends came to 5 bases. This CDR3 is 11 amino acids long. CDR3 sequence: CASSHGETQYF. CDR3 sequence (DNA): TGTGCCAGCAGTCACGGAGAGACCCAGTACTTC.